This TCR beta chain was recorded in a study of blood T cell repertoires in COVID-19. Study summary: Samples representing acute and convalescent COVID-19 were sourced from the United States, Italy and Spain.

CDR1 is GTSNPN, CDR2 SVGIG, per germline (reference sequence). The J segment lost 3 bases and the V segment lost 2 bases, leaving 4 bases of the junction unmatched. The CDR3 has 14 residues. Adults between about 18 and 89 years of age took part from under 30 US areas. Measured with immunoSEQ multiplex PCR; TCRdb has only the in-frame clones, and not every one. The table includes 300,000 to 400,000 clones, 75% to 90% detected once. This clonotype was sampled from a man younger than 35 who had recovered from COVID-19. Sequenced sample: PBMCs or T cells enriched from blood (not recorded which). The chain is built from TRBV30 and TRBJ2-7; 10 bases are shared with TRBD2. The CDR3 region is CAWSTLAGDYEQYF. Here the CDR3 DNA reads TGTGCCTGGAGTACCCTAGCGGGGGACTACGAGCAGTACTTC.